The clone carrying this T cell receptor beta chain was picked up a small number of times. Sequencing was performed with immunoSEQ multiplex PCR; in TCRdb, only in-frame clones are kept and a portion is missing. The sample lists 200,000 to 300,000 clones, around 87% occurring once. The germline V gene has CDR1 MNHEY and CDR2 SVGAGI. The CDR3 length is 13 residues. After removal of 6 bases from V and 2 bases from J, the junction contained 3 bases not matched to a gene. The entry originates in a study of blood T cell repertoires in COVID-19. Overall study context: From T cells, B-cell-depleted T cells, or PBMCs came the material, which was cDNA or gDNA.

The sample comprised peripheral blood. The gene calls are TRBV6-5 and TRBJ2-7; TRBD1 agrees at 8 bases. The sequence was collected from an older woman with active or convalescent COVID-19. CDR3 loop: CASRRQGPYEQYF. The CDR3 nucleotides read TGTGCCAGCAGACGACAGGGGCCCTACGAGCAGTACTTC.